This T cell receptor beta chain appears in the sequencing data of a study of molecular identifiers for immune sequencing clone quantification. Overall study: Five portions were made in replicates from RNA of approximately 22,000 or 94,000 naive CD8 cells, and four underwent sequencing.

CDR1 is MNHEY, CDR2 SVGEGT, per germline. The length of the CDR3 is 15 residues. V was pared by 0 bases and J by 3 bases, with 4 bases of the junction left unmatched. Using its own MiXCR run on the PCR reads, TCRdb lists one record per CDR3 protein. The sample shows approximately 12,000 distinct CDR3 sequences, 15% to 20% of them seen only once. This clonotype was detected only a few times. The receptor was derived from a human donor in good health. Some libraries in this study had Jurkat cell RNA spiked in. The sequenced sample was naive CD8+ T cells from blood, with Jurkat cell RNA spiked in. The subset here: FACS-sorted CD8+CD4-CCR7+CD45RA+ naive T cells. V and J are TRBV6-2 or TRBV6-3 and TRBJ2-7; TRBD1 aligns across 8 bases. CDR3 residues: CASSYSPGGYYEQYF. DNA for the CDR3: TGTGCCAGCAGTTACTCCCCAGGGGGCTACTACGAGCAGTACTTC.